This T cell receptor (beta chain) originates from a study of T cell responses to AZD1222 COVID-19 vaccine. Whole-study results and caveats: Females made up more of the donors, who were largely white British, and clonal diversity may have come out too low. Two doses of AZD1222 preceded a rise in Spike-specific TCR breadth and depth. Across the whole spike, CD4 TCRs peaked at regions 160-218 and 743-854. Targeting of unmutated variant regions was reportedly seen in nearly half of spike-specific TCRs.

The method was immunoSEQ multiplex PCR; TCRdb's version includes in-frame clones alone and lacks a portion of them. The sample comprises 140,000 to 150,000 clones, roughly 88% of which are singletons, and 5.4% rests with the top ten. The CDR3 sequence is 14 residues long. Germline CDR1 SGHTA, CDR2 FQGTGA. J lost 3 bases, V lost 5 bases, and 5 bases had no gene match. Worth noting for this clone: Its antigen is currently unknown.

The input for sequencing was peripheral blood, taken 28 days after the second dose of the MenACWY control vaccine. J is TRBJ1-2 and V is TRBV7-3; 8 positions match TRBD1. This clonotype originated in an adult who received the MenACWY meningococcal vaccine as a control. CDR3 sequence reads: CASSQGQGHYGYTF. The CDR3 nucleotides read TGTGCCAGCAGCCAAGGACAGGGTCACTATGGCTACACCTTC.